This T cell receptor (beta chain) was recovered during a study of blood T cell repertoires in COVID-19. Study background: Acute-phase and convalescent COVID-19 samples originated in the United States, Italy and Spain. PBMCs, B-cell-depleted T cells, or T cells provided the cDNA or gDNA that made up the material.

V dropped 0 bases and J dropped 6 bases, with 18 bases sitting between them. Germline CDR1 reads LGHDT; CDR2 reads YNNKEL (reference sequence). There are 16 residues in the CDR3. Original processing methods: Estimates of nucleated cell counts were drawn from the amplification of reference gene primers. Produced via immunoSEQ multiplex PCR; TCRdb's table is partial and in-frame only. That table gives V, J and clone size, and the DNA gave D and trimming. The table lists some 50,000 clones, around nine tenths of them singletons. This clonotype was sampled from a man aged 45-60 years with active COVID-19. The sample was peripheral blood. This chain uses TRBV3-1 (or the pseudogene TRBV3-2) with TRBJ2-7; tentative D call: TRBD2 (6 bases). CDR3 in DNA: TGTGCCAGCAGCCAAGACTCCGCGGGGAAGGGACGCGAGCAGTACTTC. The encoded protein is CASSQDSAGKGREQYF.